A selection of T cell receptor beta chains follows, all from one sample in a study of T cell responses to AZD1222 COVID-19 vaccine. The protocol was immunoSEQ multiplex PCR, while the TCRdb copy is restricted to in-frame clones and leaves out a portion. The top ten clones hold 1% to 1.5% of a sample with 150,000 or so clones, 90% to 95% of them seen once. This sample comprised peripheral blood, obtained 28 days after the second AZD1222 dose. These TCRs come from an adult who received the AZD1222 COVID-19 vaccine. Both conserved end residues are part of each CDR3. D genes are given only for firm matches. Rows may omit the clone size; those that give it use once, few, many or a size class.

j_gene,d_gene,abundance,v_gene,CDR3aa,CDR3nt
TRBJ2-5,TRBD2,-,TRBV5-1,CASSLASGGQETQYF,TGCGCCAGCAGCTTGGCAAGCGGGGGGCAAGAGACCCAGTACTTC
TRBJ1-1,-,-,TRBV3-1/TRBV3-2,CASSRDNTEAFF,TGTGCCAGCAGCCGGGACAACACTGAAGCTTTCTTT
TRBJ1-5,TRBD1,-,TRBV15,CATSRDPTLSTGDPYQPQHF,TGTGCCACCAGCAGAGACCCTACCCTTTCGACAGGGGATCCCTATCAGCCCCAGCATTTT
TRBJ1-5,-,-,TRBV5-6,CASSLVRDNNQPQHF,TGTGCCAGCAGCTTGGTCAGGGACAACAATCAGCCCCAGCATTTT
TRBJ2-1,-,once,TRBV6-4,CASSDSRGAWVNEQFF,TGTGCCAGCAGTGACTCGAGGGGGGCATGGGTCAATGAGCAGTTCTTC
TRBJ1-2,-,-,TRBV28,CASTQGFSNYGYTF,TGTGCCAGCACCCAGGGGTTCTCTAACTATGGCTACACCTTC
TRBJ2-5,TRBD2,-,TRBV25-1,CASSEAGGLSETQYF,TGTGCCAGCAGTGAAGCGGGGGGCCTCTCGGAGACCCAGTACTTC
TRBJ1-2,-,-,TRBV3-1/TRBV3-2,CASSLREVGQGLGYTF,TGTGCCAGCAGCCTAAGAGAGGTTGGGCAGGGACTTGGCTACACCTTC
TRBJ1-1,TRBD1,-,TRBV11-2,CASSLARGQGTYLNTEAFF,TGTGCCAGCAGCTTGGCTAGAGGACAGGGGACCTACTTGAACACTGAAGCTTTCTTT
TRBJ2-1,TRBD2,-,TRBV6-4,CASSPGLANEQFF,TGTGCCAGCAGTCCGGGACTAGCGAATGAGCAGTTCTTC
TRBJ1-6,-,-,TRBV5-1,CASSTGPDNSPLHF,TGCGCCAGCAGCACTGGGCCGGATAATTCACCCCTCCACTTT
TRBJ1-1,-,-,TRBV2,CASSAGETAFF,TGTGCCAGCAGTGCAGGTGAAACAGCTTTCTTT
TRBJ2-5,TRBD2,-,TRBV7-2,CASSFSFAGGPVPETQYF,TGTGCCAGCAGCTTTTCTTTTGCGGGAGGTCCGGTCCCAGAGACCCAGTACTTC
TRBJ1-1,TRBD1,-,TRBV7-2,CASSSGTGGHTEAFF,TGTGCCAGCAGCTCCGGGACAGGGGGTCACACTGAAGCTTTCTTT
TRBJ1-1,TRBD1,-,TRBV20-1,CSARGSTGFGTEAFF,TGCAGTGCTCGTGGTTCGACAGGGTTTGGCACTGAAGCTTTCTTT
TRBJ1-1,TRBD1,-,TRBV18,CASSSGTGALNTEAFF,TGTGCCAGCTCCTCCGGGACAGGGGCCTTGAACACTGAAGCTTTCTTT
TRBJ2-7,TRBD2,-,TRBV7-2,CASSPGLAGVTGEQYF,TGTGCCAGCAGCCCCGGGCTAGCGGGAGTTACGGGGGAGCAGTACTTC
TRBJ1-5,-,few,TRBV7-5,CARSLRDGYSNQPQHF,TGTGCCAGAAGCTTAAGGGACGGTTATAGCAATCAGCCCCAGCATTTT
TRBJ1-6,-,few,TRBV6-2/TRBV6-3,CASSYSIRGKGSPLHF,TGTGCCAGCAGTTACTCGATCCGGGGGAAGGGGTCACCCCTCCACTTT
TRBJ2-1,TRBD2,-,TRBV7-9,CASSAGGWYNEQFF,TGTGCCAGCAGCGCGGGAGGTTGGTACAATGAGCAGTTCTTC
TRBJ2-2,TRBD1,-,TRBV29-1,CSVDRGPNTGELFF,TGCAGCGTGGACAGGGGGCCCAACACCGGGGAGCTGTTTTTT
TRBJ2-7,-,few,TRBV5-6,CASSLTPPGADYEQYF,TGTGCCAGCAGCTTGACCCCTCCGGGGGCGGACTACGAGCAGTACTTC
TRBJ1-1,-,-,TRBV2,CASAVGTQGRNTEAFF,TGTGCCAGCGCCGTAGGTACCCAGGGGAGGAACACTGAAGCTTTCTTT
TRBJ1-1,-,-,TRBV5-5,CASSPDPGMLNTEAFF,TGTGCCAGCAGCCCTGACCCAGGGATGCTGAACACTGAAGCTTTCTTT
TRBJ2-7,TRBD1,-,TRBV18,CASSEGTAYEQYF,TGTGCCAGCTCAGAAGGGACAGCCTACGAGCAGTACTTC
TRBJ2-7,-,-,TRBV9,CASSPDPLYEQYF,TGTGCCAGCAGCCCCGACCCCCTCTACGAGCAGTACTTC